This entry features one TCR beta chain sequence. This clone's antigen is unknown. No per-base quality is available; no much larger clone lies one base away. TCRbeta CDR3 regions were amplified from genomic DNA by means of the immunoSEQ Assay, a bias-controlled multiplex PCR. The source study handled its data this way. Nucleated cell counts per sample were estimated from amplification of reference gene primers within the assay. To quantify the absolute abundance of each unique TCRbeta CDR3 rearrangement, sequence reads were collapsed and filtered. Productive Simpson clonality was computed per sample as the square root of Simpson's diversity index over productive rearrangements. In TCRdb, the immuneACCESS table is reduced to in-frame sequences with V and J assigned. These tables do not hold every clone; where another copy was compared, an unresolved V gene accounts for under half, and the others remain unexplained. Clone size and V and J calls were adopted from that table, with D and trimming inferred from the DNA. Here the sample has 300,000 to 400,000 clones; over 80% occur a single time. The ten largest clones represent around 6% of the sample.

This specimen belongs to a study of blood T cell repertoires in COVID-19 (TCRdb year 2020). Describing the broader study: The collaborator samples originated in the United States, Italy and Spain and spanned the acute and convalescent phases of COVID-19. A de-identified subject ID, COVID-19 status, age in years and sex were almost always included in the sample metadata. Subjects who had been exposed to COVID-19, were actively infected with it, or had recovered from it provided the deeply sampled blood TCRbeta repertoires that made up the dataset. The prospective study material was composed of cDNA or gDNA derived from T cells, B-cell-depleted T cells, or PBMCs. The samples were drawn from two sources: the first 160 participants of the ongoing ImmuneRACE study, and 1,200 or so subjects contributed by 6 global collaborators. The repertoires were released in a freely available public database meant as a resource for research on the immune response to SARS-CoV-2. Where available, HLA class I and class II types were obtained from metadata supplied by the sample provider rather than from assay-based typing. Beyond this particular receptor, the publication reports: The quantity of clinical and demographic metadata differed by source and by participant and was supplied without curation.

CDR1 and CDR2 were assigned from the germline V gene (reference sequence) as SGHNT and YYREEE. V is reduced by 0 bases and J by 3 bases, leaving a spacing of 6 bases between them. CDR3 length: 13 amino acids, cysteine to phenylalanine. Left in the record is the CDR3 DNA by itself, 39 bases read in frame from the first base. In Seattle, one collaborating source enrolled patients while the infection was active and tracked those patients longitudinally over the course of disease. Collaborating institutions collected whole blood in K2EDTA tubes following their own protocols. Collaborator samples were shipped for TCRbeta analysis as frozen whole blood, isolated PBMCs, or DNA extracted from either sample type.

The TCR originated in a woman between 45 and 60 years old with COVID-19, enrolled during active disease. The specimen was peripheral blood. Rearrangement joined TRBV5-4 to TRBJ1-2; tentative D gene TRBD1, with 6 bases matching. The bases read TGTGCCAGCAGCTTGGACAGGGACTATGGCTACACCTTC. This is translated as CASSLDRDYGYTF.